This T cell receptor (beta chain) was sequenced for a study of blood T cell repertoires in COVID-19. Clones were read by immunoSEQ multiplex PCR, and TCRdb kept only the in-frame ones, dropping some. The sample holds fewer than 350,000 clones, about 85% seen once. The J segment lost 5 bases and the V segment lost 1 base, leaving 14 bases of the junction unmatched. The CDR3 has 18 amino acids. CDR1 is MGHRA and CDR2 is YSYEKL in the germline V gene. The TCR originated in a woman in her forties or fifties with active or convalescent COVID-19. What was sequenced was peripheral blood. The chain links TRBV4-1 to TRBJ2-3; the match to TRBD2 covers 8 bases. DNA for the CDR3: TGCGCCAGCAGCCAAGCCCCCTCGGGGGGGTGGGGGGAAGATACGCAGTATTTT. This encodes CASSQAPSGGWGEDTQYF.